This record covers a single T cell receptor beta chain. Antigen specificity is unknown. The data are from a study of yellow fever vaccine responses in identical twins. Findings of the study overall: After vaccination, twins' T cell response reportedly seemed partly convergent, partly personalized.

This CDR3 region has 14 residues. Germline assignment: CDR1 LGHDT and CDR2 YNNKEL (reference sequence). The V gene lost 0 bases and the J gene lost 2 bases, with 8 bases spanning the gap. A single record per CDR3 protein comes from TCRdb applying MiXCR to the RT-PCR reads. The sample includes 20,000 or so distinct CDR3 sequences, over 65% of them seen just once. Sequenced material: T cells from blood (PBMCs), unsorted or a sorted subset (not recorded which), taken before or after yellow fever vaccination (not recorded which). This clonotype was obtained from a woman under 30 who received the yellow fever vaccine. The V and J genes are TRBV3-1 and TRBJ2-7, with unresolved D. For the CDR3, the DNA is TGTGCCAGCAGCCAAGATATCTGGACCTACGAGCAGTACTTC. Its protein is CASSQDIWTYEQYF.